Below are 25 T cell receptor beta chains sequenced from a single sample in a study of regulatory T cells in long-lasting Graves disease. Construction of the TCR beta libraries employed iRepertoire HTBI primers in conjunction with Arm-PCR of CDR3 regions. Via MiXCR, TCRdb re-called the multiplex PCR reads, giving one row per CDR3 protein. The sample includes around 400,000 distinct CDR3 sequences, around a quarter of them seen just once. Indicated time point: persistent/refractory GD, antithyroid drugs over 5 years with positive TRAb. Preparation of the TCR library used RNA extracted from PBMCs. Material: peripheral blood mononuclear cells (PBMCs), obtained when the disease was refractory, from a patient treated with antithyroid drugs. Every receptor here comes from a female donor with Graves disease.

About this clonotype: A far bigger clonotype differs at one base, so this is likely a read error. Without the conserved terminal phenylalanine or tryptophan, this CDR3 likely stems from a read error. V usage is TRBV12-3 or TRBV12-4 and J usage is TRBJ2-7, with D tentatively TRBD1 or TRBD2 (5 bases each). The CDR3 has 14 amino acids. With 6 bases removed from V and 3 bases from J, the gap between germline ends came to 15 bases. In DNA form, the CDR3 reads TGTGCCAGCAGCCCCGGGACGATGGACTACGAGCAGTACTCC. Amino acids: CASSPGTMDYEQYS.

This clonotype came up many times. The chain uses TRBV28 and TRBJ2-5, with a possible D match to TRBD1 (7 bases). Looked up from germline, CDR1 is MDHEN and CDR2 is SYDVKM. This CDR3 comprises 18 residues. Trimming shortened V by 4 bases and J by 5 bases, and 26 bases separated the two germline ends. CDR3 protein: CASSSQGRIALFSETQYF. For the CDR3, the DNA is TGTGCCAGCAGTTCACAGGGGAGGATAGCCTTATTTAGCGAGACCCAGTACTTC.

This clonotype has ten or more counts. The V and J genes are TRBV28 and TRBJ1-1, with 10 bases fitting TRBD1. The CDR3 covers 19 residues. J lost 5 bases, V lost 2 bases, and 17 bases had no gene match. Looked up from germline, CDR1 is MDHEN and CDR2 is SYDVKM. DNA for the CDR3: TGTGCCAGCAGTTTACTTCCGGGACAGGGGCCACTTTGGGAGACTGAAGCTTTCTTT. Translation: CASSLLPGQGPLWETEAFF.

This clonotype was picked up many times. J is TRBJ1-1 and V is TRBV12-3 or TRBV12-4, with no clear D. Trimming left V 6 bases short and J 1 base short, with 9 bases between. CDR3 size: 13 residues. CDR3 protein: CASRERQNTEAFF. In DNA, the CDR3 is TGTGCCAGCAGGGAAAGACAGAACACTGAAGCTTTCTTT.

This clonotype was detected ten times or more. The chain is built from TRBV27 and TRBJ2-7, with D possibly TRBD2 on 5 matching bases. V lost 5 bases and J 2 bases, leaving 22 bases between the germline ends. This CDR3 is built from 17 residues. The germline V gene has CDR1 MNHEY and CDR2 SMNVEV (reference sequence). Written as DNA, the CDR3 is TGTGCCAGCAGTACCAACCTCGGTGAAGACGGGGCCTACGAGCAGTACTTC. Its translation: CASSTNLGEDGAYEQYF.

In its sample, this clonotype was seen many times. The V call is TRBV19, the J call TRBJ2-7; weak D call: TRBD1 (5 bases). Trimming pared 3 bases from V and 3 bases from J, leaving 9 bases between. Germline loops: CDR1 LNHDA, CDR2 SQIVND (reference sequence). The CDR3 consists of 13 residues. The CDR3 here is CASSIARDYEQYF. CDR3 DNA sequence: TGTGCCAGTAGTATCGCCAGGGACTACGAGCAGTACTTC.

In nucleotides, the CDR3 is TGTGCCAGCAGTGAATCCACAGAAAAAAGGGGCACTGAAGCTTTCTTT. Its protein product is CASSESTEKRGTEAFF. The chain joins TRBV6-1 to TRBJ1-1, with D tentatively TRBD1 (5 bases). Trimming cost V 2 bases and J 4 bases, with 17 bases left between them. This CDR3 is built from 16 residues. CDR1 is MNHNS, CDR2 SASEGT, per germline.

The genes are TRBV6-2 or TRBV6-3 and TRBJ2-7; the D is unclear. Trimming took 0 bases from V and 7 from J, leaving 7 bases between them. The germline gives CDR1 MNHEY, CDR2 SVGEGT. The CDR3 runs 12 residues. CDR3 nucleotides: TGTGCCAGCAGTTACTCCTCCGGGGAGCAGTACTTC. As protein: CASSYSSGEQYF.

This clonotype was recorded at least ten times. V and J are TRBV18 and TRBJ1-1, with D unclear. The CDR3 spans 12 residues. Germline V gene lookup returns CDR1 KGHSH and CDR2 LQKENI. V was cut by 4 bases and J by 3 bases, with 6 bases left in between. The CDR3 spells CASSRGDTEAFF. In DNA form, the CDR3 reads TGTGCCAGCTCACGGGGAGACACTGAAGCTTTCTTT.

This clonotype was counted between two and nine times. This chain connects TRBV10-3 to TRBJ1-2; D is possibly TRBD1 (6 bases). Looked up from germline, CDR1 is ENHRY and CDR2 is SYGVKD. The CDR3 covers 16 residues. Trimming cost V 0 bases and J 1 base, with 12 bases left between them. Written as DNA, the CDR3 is TGTGCCATCAGTGAGTCACAGGGTGTTCGTAACTATGGCTACACCTTC. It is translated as CAISESQGVRNYGYTF.

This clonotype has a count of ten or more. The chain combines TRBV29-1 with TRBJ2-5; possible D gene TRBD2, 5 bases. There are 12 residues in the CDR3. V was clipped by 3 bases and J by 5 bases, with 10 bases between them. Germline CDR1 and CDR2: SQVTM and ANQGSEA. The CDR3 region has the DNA TGCAGCGTTGATCACGGGGTGGAGACCCAGTACTTC. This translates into CSVDHGVETQYF.

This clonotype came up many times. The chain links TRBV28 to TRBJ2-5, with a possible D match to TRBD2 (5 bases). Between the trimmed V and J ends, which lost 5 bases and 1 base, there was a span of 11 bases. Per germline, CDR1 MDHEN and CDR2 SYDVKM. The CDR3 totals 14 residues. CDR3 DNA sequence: TGTGCCAGCAGTCCCCCGACTACCCAAGAGACCCAGTACTTC. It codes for CASSPPTTQETQYF.

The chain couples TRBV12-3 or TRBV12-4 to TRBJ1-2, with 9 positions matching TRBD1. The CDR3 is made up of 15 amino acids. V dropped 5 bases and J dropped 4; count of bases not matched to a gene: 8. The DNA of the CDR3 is TGTGCCAGCAGTATCACGACAGGGGGGAGCTATGGCTACACCTTC. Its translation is CASSITTGGSYGYTF.

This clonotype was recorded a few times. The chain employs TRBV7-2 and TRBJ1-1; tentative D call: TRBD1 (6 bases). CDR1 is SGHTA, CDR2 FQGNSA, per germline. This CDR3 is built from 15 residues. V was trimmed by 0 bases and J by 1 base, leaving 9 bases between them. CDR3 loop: CASSLAGQTNTEAFF. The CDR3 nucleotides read TGTGCCAGCAGCTTAGCTGGACAGACGAACACTGAAGCTTTCTTT.

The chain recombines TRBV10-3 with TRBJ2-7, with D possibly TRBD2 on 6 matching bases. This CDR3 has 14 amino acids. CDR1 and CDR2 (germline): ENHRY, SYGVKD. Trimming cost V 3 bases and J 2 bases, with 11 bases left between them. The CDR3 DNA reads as TGTGCCATCAGTGAAACCGGCGGGACCTACGAGCAGTACTTC. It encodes CAISETGGTYEQYF.

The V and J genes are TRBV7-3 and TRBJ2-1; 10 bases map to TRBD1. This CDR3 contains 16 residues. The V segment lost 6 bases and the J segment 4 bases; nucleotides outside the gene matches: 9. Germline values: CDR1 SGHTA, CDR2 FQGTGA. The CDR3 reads CASSPMPGQGYNEQFF. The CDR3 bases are TGTGCCAGCAGTCCGATGCCGGGACAGGGGTACAATGAGCAGTTCTTC.

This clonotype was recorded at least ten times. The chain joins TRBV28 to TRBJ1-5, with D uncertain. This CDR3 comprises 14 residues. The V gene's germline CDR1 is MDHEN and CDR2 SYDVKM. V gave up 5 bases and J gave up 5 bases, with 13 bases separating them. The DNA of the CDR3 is TGTGCCAGCAGTACTACTCCGGTCCATCAGCCCCAGCATTTT. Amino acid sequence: CASSTTPVHQPQHF.

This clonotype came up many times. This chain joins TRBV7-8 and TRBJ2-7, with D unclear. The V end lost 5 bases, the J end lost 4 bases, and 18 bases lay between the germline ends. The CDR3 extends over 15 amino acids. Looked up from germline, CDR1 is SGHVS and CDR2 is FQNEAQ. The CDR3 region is CASSHKRWGVYEQYF. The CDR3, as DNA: TGTGCCAGCAGCCATAAAAGGTGGGGTGTATACGAGCAGTACTTC. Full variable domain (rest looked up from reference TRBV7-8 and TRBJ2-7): GAGVSQSPRYKVAKRGQDVALRCDPISGHVSLFWYQQALGQGPEFLTYFQNEAQLDKSGLPSDRFFAERPEGSVSTLKIQRTQQEDSAVYLCASSHKRWGVYEQYFGPGTRLTVT.

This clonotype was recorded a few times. CDR3 coding DNA: TGTGCCAGCAGCTTCGCTATTCAGGGGGTCACAGATACGCAGTATTTT. Amino acid sequence: CASSFAIQGVTDTQYF. The V call is TRBV7-2, the J call TRBJ2-3; 7 bases fit TRBD1. CDR1 SGHTA and CDR2 FQGNSA come from the germline V gene. The CDR3 is 16 amino acids. After removal of 3 bases from V and 2 bases from J, the junction contained 8 bases not matched to a gene.

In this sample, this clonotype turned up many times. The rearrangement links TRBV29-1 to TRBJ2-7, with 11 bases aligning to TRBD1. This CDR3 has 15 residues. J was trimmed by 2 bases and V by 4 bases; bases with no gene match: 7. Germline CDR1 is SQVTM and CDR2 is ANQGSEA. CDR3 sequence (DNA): TGCAGCGTTGCGGACCCGGGACAGGGGGCCTACGAGCAGTACTTC. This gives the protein CSVADPGQGAYEQYF.

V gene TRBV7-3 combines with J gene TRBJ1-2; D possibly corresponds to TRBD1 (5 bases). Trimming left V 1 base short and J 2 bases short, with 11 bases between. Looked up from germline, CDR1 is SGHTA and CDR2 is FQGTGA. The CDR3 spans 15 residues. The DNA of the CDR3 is TGTGCCAGCAGCTTAAATGGCAGGGCCAACTATGGCTACACCTTC. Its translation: CASSLNGRANYGYTF.

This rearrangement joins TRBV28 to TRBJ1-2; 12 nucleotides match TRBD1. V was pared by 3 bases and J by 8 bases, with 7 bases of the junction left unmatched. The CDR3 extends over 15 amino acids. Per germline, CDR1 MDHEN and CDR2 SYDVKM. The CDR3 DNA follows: TGTGCCAGCAGTTTGGGGACAGGGGGCTTCTACGGCTACACCTTC. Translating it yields CASSLGTGGFYGYTF.

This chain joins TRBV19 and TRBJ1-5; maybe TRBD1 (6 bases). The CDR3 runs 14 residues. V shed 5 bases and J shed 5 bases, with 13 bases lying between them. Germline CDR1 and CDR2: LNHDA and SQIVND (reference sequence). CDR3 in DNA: TGTGCCAGTAGTTGGCAGGGGCGGTATCAGCCCCAGCATTTT. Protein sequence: CASSWQGRYQPQHF.

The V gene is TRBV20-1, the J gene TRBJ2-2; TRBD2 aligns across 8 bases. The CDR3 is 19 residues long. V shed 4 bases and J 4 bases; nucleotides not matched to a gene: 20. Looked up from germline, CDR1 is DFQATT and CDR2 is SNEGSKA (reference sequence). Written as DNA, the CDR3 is TGCAGTGCTACCTCGTCCACTAGCGGTGGAGGGCGTGGCACCGGGGAGCTGTTTTTT. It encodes CSATSSTSGGGRGTGELFF.

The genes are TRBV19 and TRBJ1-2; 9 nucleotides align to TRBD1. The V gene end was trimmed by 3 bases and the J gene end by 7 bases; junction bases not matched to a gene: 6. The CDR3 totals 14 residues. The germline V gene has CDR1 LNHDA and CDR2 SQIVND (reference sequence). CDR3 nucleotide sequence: TGTGCCAGTAGTATGGGACAGGGTACCGGTGGCTACACCTTC. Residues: CASSMGQGTGGYTF. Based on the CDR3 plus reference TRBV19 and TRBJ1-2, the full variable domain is DGGITQSPKYLFRKEGQNVTLSCEQNLNHDAMYWYRQDPGQGLRLIYYSQIVNDFQKGDIAEGYSVSREKKESFPLTVTSAQKNPTAFYLCASSMGQGTGGYTFGSGTRLTVV.